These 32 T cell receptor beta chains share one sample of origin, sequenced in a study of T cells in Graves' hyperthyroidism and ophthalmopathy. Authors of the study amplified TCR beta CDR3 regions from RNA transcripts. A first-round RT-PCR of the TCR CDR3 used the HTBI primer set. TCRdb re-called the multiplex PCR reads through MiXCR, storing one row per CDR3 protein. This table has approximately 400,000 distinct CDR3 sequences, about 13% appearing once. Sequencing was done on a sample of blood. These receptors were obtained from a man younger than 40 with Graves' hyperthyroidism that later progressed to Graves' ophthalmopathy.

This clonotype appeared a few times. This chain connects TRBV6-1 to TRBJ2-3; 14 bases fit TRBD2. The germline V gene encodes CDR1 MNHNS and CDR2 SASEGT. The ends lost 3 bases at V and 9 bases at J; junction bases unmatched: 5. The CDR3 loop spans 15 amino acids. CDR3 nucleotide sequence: TGTGCCAGCAGTGAGACTAGCGGGGGGGCCGGCACGCAGTATTTT. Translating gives CASSETSGGAGTQYF.

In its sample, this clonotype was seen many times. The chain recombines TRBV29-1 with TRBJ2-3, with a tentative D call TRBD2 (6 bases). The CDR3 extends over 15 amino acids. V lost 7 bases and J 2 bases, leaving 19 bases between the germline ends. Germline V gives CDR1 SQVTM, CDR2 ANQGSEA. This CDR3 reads CSAGTSTRPTDTQYF. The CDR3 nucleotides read TGCAGCGCCGGGACTTCAACTAGACCCACAGATACGCAGTATTTT.

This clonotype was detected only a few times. CDR3 sequence (DNA): TGCGCCAGCAGCCAAGGGGCCTACTCTGGAAACACCATATATTTT. Residues: CASSQGAYSGNTIYF. The V and J genes are TRBV4-1 and TRBJ1-3; no reliable D call. CDR1 and CDR2 from the germline V gene are MGHRA and YSYEKL. Trimming removed 1 base at V and 0 bases at J, with 7 bases between. The CDR3 covers 15 residues.

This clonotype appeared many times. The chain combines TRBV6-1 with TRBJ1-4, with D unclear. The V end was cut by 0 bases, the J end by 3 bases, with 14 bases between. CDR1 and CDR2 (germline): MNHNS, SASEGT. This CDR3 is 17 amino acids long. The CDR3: CASSEALRTAPNEKLFF. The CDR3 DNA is TGTGCCAGCAGTGAAGCGCTTCGAACAGCCCCTAATGAAAAACTGTTTTTT.

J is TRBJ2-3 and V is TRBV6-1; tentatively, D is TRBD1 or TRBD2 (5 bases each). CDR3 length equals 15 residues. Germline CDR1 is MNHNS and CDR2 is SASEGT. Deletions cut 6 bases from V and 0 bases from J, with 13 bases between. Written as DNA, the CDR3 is TGTGCCAGCAGAGAAAGGGGACGCAGCACAGATACGCAGTATTTT. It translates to CASRERGRSTDTQYF.

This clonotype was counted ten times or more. The CDR3 region is CASSETRQANYGYTF. CDR3 nucleotide sequence: TGTGCCAGCAGTGAAACCAGGCAAGCTAACTATGGCTACACCTTC. V and J are TRBV6-1 and TRBJ1-2; D is uncertain. Germline values: CDR1 MNHNS, CDR2 SASEGT. This CDR3 has 15 amino acids. The ends were cut back, 2 bases at V and 0 bases at J, with 10 bases in the middle.

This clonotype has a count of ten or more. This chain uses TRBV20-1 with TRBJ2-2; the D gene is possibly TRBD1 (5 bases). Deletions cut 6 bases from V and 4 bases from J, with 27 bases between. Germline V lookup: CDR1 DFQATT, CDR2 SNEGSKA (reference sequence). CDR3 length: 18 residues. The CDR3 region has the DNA TGCAGTGCCATCCCACAGCCCGGCAGGGCAGGAAGCACCGGGGAGCTGTTTTTT. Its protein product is CSAIPQPGRAGSTGELFF.

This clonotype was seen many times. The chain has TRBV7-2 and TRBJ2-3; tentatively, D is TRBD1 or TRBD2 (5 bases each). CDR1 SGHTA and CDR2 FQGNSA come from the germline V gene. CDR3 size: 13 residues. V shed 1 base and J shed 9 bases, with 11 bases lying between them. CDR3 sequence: CASSLDGGGTQYF. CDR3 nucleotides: TGTGCCAGCAGCTTAGATGGGGGTGGAACGCAGTATTTT.

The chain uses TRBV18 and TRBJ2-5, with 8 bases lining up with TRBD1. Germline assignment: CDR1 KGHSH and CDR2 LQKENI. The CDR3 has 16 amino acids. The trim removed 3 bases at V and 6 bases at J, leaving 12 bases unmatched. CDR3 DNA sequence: TGTGCCAGCTCACCCCCTATAACAGGGGGGCTGAAGACCCAGTACTTC. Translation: CASSPPITGGLKTQYF.

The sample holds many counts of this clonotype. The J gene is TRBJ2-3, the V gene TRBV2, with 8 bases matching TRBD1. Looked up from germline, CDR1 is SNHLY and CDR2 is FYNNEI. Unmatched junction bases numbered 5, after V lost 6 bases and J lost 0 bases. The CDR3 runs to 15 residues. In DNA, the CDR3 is TGTGCCAGCAGCCCTCAGGGGGCCAGCACAGATACGCAGTATTTT. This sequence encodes CASSPQGASTDTQYF. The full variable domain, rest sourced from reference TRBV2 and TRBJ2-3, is EPEVTQTPSHQVTQMGQEVILRCVPISNHLYFYWYRQILGQKVEFLVSFYNNEISEKSEIFDDQFSVERPDGSNFTLKIRSTKLEDSAMYFCASSPQGASTDTQYFGPGTRLTVL.

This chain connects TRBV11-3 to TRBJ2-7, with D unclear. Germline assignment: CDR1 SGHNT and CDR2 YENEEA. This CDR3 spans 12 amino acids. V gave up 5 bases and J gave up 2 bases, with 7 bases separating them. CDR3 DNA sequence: TGTGCCAGCAGCAGGAAGCCCTACGAGCAGTACTTC. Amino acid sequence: CASSRKPYEQYF.

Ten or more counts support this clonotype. The CDR3 DNA sequence: TGTGCCTGGAGCAAACAGGGGGTGAAGACCCAGTACTTC. This encodes CAWSKQGVKTQYF. V usage is TRBV30 and J usage is TRBJ2-5, with 8 bases that match TRBD1. After removal of 3 bases from V and 6 bases from J, the junction contained 6 bases not matched to a gene. This CDR3 spans 13 amino acids. From germline, CDR1 is GTSNPN and CDR2 SVGIG (reference sequence).

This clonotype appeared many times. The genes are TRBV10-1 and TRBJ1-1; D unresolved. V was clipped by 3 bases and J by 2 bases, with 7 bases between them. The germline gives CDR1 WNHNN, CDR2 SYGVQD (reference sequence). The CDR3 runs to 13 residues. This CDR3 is CASSDEENTEAFF. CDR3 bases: TGCGCCAGCAGTGATGAAGAAAACACTGAAGCTTTCTTT.

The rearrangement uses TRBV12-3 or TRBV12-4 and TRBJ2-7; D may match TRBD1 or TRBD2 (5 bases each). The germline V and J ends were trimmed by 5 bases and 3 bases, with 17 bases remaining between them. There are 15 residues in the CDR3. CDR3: CASSIEGMGGYEQYF. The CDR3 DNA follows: TGTGCCAGCAGTATCGAGGGGATGGGTGGCTACGAGCAGTACTTC.

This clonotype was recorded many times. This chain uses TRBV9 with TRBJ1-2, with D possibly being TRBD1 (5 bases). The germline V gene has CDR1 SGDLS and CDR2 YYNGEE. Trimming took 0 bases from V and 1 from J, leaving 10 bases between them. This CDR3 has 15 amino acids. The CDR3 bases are TGTGCCAGCAGCGTAGATCAAGACAGTAACTATGGCTACACCTTC. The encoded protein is CASSVDQDSNYGYTF.

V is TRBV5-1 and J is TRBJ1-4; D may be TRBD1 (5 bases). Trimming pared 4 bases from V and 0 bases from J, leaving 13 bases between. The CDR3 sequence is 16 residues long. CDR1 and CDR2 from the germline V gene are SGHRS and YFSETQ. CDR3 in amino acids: CASSLLGDPTNEKLFF. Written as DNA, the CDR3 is TGCGCCAGCAGCCTGTTGGGGGACCCAACTAATGAAAAACTGTTTTTT. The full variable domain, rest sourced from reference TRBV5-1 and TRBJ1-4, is KAGVTQTPRYLIKTRGQQVTLSCSPISGHRSVSWYQQTPGQGLQFLFEYFSETQRNKGNFPGRFSGRQFSNSRSEMNVSTLELGDSALYLCASSLLGDPTNEKLFFGSGTQLSVL.

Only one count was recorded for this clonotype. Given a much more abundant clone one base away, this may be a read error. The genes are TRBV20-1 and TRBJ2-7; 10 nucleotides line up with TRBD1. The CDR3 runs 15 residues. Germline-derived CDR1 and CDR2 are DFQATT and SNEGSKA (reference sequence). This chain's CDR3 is CGASPRDRGLYEQYF. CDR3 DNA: TGCGGTGCTAGCCCCCGGGACAGGGGCTTGTACGAGCAGTACTTC.

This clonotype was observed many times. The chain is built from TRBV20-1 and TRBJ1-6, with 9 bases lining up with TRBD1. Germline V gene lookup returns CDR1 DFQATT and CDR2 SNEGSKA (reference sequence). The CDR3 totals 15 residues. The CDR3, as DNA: TGCACTACCATGCCCGGGACAGGGAGTAATTCACCCCTCCACTTT. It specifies CTTMPGTGSNSPLHF.

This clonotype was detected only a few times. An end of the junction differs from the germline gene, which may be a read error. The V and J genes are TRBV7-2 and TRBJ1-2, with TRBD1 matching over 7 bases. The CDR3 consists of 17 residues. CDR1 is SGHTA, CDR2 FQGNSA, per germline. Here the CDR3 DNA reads TGCGCCAGCAGCCAAGGCCTACGGACAGGAGGCGTTAGGGGCTACACCTTC. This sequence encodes CASSQGLRTGGVRGYTF.

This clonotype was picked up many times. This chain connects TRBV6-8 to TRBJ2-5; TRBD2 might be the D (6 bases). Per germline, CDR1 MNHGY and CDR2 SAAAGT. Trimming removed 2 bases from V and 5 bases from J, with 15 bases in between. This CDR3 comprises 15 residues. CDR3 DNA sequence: TGTGCCAGCAGTTACGCCTCTAGGACTATTGAGACCCAGTACTTC. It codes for CASSYASRTIETQYF.

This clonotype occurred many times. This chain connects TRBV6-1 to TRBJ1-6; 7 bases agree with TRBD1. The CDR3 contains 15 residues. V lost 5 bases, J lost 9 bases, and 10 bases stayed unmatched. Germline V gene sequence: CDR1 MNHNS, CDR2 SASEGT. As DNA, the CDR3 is TGTGCCAGCAGTAACTCAGGGGGAACAAGTTCACCCCTCCACTTT. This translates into CASSNSGGTSSPLHF.

The CDR3 DNA sequence: TGTGCCAGCAGCTTGTCGGGGGGCGGTGGCTACACCTTC. Translated: CASSLSGGGGYTF. This chain joins TRBV5-4 and TRBJ1-2; D perhaps matches TRBD1 (6 bases). With 1 base removed from V and 7 bases from J, the gap between germline ends came to 11 bases. CDR3 length: 13 residues. Germline V gene sequence: CDR1 SGHNT, CDR2 YYREEE (reference sequence). The full variable domain, its missing parts supplied by reference TRBV5-4 and TRBJ1-2, is ETGVTQSPTHLIKTRGQQVTLRCSSQSGHNTVSWYQQALGQGPQFIFQYYREEENGRGNFPPRFSGLQFPNYSSELNVNALELDDSALYLCASSLSGGGGYTFGSGTRLTVV.

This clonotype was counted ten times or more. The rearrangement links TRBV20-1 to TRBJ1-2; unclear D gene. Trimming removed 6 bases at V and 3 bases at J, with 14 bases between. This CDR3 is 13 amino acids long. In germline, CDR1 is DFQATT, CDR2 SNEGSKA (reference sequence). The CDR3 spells CSAPQEHYYGYTF. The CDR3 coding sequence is TGCAGTGCCCCTCAGGAACACTACTATGGCTACACCTTC.

The CDR3 DNA reads TGTGCCAGCAGCCAGACTAGCGGCAAAGAGACCCAGTACTTC. The encoded protein is CASSQTSGKETQYF. J is TRBJ2-5 and V is TRBV28; 9 nucleotides align to TRBD2. Germline V gene sequence: CDR1 MDHEN, CDR2 SYDVKM. V dropped 6 bases and J dropped 3; count of bases not matched to a gene: 5. There are 14 residues in the CDR3.

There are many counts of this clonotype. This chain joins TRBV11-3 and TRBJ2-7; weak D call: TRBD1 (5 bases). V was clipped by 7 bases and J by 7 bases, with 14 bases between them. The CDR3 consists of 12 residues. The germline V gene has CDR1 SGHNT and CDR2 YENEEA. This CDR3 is CASTTGPREQYF. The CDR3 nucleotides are TGTGCCAGCACCACAGGCCCTAGGGAGCAGTACTTC. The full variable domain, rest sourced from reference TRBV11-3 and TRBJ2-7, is EAGVVQSPRYKIIEKKQPVAFWCNPISGHNTLYWYLQNLGQGPELLIRYENEEAVDDSQLPKDRFSAERLKGVDSTLKIQPAELGDSAVYLCASTTGPREQYFGPGTRLTVT.

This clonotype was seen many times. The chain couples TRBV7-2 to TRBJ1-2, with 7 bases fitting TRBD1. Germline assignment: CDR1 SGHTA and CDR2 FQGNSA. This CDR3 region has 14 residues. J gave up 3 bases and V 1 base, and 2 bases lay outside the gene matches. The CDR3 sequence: CASSLDTGDYGYTF. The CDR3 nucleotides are TGTGCCAGCAGCTTAGATACAGGGGACTATGGCTACACCTTC. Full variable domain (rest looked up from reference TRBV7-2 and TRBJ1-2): GAGVSQSPSNKVTEKGKDVELRCDPISGHTALYWYRQSLGQGLEFLIYFQGNSAPDKSGLPSDRFSAERTGGSVSTLTIQRTQQEDSAVYLCASSLDTGDYGYTFGSGTRLTVV.

The CDR3 DNA reads TGTGCCAGCAGCATCATAGCGGGGCCAGTCCAAGAGACCCAGTACTTC. This sequence encodes CASSIIAGPVQETQYF. This chain joins TRBV7-9 and TRBJ2-5, with 8 bases aligning to TRBD2. This CDR3 has 16 residues. Germline V CDR1 and CDR2: SEHNR, FQNEAQ (reference sequence). The ends lost 5 bases at V and 1 base at J; junction bases unmatched: 9.

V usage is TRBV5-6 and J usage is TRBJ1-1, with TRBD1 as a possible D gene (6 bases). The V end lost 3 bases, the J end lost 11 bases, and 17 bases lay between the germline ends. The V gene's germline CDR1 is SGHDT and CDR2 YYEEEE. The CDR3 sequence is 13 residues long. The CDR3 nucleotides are TGTGCCAGCAGCTATAGACAGGTCCAGGAGGCTTTCTTT. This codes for CASSYRQVQEAFF.

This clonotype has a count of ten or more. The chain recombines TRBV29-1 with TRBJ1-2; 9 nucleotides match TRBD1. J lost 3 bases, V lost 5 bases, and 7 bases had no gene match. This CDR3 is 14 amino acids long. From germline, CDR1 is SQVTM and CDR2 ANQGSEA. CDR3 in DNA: TGCAGCGTTCGTACAGGGGGCAAGGACTATGGCTACACCTTC. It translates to CSVRTGGKDYGYTF.

In nucleotides, the CDR3 is TGTGCCAGTGCTAAACCCGGCACAGATACGCAGTATTTT. Amino acid sequence: CASAKPGTDTQYF. The V call is TRBV6-1, the J call TRBJ2-3; D is unclear. Trimming pared 9 bases from V and 1 base from J, leaving 11 bases between. This CDR3 contains 13 residues. Germline V gene lookup returns CDR1 MNHNS and CDR2 SASEGT.

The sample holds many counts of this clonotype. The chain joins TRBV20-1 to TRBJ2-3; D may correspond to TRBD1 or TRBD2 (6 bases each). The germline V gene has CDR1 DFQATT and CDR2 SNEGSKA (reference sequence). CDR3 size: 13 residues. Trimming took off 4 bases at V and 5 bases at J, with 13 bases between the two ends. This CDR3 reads CSAKGGLGDTQYF. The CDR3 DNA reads TGCAGTGCTAAGGGGGGTTTAGGAGATACGCAGTATTTT.

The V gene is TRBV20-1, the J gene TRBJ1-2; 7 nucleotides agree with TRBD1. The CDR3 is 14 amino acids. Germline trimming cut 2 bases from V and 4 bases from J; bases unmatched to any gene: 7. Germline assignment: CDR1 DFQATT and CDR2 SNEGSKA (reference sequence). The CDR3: CSARLATGSYGYTF. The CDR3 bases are TGCAGTGCTAGATTAGCGACAGGGTCCTATGGCTACACCTTC.